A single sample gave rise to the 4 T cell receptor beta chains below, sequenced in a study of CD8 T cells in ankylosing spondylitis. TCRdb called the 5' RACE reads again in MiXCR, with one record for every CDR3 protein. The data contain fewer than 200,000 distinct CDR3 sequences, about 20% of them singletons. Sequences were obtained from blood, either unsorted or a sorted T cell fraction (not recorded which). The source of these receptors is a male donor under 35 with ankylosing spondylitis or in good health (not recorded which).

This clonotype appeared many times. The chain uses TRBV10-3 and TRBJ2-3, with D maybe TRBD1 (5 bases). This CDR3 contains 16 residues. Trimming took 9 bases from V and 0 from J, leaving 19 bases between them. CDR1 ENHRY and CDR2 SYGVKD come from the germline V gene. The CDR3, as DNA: TGTGCCATAAGGGATTGGGGCCTAACTAGCACAGATACGCAGTATTTT. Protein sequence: CAIRDWGLTSTDTQYF.

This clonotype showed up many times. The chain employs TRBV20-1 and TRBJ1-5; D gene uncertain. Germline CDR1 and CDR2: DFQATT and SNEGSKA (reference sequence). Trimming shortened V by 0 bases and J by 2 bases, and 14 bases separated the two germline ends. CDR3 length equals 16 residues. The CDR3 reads CSARDDSRLGNQPQHF. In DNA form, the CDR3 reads TGCAGTGCTAGAGATGATTCCCGGTTGGGCAATCAGCCCCAGCATTTT.

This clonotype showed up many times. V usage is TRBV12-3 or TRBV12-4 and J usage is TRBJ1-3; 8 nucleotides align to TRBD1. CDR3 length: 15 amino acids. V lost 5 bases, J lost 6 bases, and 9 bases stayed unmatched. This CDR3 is CASSGGQGRVNTIYF. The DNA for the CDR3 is TGTGCCAGCAGTGGCGGACAGGGTCGTGTAAACACCATATATTTT.

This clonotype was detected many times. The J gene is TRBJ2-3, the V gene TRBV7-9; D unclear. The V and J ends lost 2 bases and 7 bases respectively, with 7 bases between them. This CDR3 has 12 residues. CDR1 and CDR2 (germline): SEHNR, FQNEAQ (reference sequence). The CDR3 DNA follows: TGTGCCAGCAGCTTACCCCGTTATACGCAGTATTTT. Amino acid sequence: CASSLPRYTQYF.